This TCR beta chain is drawn from a study of T-cell reconstitution after alpha-beta-depleted transplantation in children. Notes on the study in general: A year had passed since transplant, and T-cell counts and diversity by then came mostly from newly produced T cells. Certain patients had high TCRbeta diversity at day 60, and it came from recipient T cells and thymic progenitors that survived. Reportedly, only several hundred clones from non-depleted graft cells drove alpha-beta T-cell counts at about two months.

It was with unique molecular identifiers that the TCRbeta library was prepared. One entry per CDR3 protein, called by TCRdb with MiXCR from the PCR reads. The sample lists about 600,000 distinct CDR3 sequences; approximately 13% were seen once. Turning to this clonotype: Its antigen remains unknown.

CDR3 length: 17 residues. Germline-derived CDR1 and CDR2 are SGHTA and FQGNSA. Unmatched junction bases numbered 17, after V lost 5 bases and J lost 9 bases. Sequenced here: PBMCs, mostly from graft donor cells, sampled 360 days after TCRalphabeta/CD19-depleted stem cell transplant. V gene TRBV7-2 combines with J gene TRBJ2-7; TRBD2 aligns across 12 bases. The receptor comes from a male patient younger than 18 who had a stem cell transplant for acute myeloid leukemia, so the T cells may come from the graft donor. The CDR3 DNA is TGTGCCAGCAGCCCAGCTACTAGCGGGAGGCACCCTACGGGGCAGTACTTC. This sequence encodes CASSPATSGRHPTGQYF.